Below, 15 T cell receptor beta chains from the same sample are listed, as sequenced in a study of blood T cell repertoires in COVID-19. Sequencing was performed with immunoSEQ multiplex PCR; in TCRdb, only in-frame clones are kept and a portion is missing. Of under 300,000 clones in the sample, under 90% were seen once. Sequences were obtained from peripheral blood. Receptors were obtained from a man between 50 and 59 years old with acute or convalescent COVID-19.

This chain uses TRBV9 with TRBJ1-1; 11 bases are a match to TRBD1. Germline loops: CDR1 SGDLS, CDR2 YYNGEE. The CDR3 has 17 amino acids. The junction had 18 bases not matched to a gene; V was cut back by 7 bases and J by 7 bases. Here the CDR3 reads CASGSRDRGFREGEAFF. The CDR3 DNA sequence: TGTGCCAGCGGTAGCCGGGACAGGGGGTTTAGGGAAGGTGAAGCTTTCTTT.

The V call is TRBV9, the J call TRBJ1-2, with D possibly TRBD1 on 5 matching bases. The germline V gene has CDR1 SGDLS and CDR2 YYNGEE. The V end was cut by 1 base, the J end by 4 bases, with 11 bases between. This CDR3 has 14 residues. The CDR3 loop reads CASSVSPGSYGYTF. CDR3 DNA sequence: TGTGCCAGCAGCGTATCGCCAGGGTCCTATGGCTACACCTTC.

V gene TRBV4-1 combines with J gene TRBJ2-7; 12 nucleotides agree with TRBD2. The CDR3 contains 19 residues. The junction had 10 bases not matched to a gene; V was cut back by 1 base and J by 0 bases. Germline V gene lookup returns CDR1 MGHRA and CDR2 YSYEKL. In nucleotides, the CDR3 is TGCGCCAGCAGCCAAGGTTTAAGGACTAGCGGGGCGTCCTCCTACGAGCAGTACTTC. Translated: CASSQGLRTSGASSYEQYF.

The CDR3, as DNA: TGCGCCAGCAGCCAAGAGAAGGGGAGGGGGGCAGAGACCCAGTACTTC. Its protein product is CASSQEKGRGAETQYF. The rearrangement links TRBV4-1 to TRBJ2-5, with D perhaps matching TRBD2 (7 bases). The CDR3 sequence is 16 residues long. Between the trimmed V and J ends, which lost 0 bases and 4 bases, there was a span of 15 bases. Germline V gives CDR1 MGHRA, CDR2 YSYEKL.

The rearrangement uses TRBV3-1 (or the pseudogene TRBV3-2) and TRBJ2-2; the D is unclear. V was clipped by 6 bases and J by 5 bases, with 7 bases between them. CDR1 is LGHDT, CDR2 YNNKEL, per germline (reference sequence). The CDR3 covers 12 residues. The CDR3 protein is CASRFGTGELFF. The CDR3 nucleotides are TGTGCCAGCAGGTTCGGGACCGGGGAGCTGTTTTTT.

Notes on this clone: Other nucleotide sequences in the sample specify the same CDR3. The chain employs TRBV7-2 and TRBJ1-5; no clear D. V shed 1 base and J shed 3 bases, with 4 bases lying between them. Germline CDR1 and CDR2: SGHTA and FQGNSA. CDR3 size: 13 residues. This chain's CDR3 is CASSLGPNQPQHF. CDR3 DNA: TGTGCCAGCAGCTTAGGGCCCAATCAGCCCCAGCATTTT.

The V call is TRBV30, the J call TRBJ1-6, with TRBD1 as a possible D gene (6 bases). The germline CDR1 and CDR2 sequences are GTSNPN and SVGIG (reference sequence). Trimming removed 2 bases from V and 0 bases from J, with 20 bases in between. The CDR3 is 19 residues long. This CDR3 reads CAWSSYGGGAASYNSPLHF. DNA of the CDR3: TGTGCCTGGAGTTCCTATGGGGGGGGCGCAGCCTCCTATAATTCACCCCTCCACTTT.

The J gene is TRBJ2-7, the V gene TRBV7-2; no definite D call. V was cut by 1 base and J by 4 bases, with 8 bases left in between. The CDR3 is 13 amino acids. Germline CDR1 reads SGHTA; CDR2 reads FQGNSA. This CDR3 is CASSLGTVYEQYF. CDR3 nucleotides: TGTGCCAGCAGCTTAGGTACAGTATACGAGCAGTACTTC. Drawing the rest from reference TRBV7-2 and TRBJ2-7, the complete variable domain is GAGVSQSPSNKVTEKGKDVELRCDPISGHTALYWYRQSLGQGLEFLIYFQGNSAPDKSGLPSDRFSAERTGGSVSTLTIQRTQQEDSAVYLCASSLGTVYEQYFGPGTRLTVT.

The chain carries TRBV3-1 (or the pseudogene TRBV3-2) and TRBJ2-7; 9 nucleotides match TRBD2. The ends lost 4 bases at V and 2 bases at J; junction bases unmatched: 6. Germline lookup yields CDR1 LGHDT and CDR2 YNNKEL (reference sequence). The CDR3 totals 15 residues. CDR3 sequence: CASSPFLAGPYEQYF. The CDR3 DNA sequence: TGTGCCAGCAGCCCTTTTCTAGCGGGGCCCTACGAGCAGTACTTC.

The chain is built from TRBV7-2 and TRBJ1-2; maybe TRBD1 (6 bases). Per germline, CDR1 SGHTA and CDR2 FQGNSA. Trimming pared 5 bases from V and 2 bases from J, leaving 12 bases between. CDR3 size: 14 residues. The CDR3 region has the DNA TGTGCCAGCAGCCCTCAGGGGTCCAACTATGGCTACACCTTC. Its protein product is CASSPQGSNYGYTF.

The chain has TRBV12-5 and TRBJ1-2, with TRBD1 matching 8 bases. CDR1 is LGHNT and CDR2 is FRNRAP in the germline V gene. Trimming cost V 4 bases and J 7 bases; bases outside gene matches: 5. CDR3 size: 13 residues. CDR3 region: CASGSDRAGGYTF. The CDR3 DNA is TGTGCTAGTGGTTCGGACAGGGCGGGTGGCTACACCTTC. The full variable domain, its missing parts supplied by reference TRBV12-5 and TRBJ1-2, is DARVTQTPRHKVTEMGQEVTMRCQPILGHNTVFWYRQTMMQGLELLAYFRNRAPLDDSGMPKDRFSAEMPDATLATLKIQPSEPRDSAVYFCASGSDRAGGYTFGSGTRLTVV.

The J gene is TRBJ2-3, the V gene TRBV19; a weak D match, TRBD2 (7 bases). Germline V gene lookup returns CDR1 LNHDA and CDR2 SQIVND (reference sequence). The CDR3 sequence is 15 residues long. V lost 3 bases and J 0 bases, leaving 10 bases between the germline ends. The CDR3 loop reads CASSMGGPSTDTQYF. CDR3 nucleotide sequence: TGTGCCAGTAGTATGGGGGGGCCAAGCACAGATACGCAGTATTTT.

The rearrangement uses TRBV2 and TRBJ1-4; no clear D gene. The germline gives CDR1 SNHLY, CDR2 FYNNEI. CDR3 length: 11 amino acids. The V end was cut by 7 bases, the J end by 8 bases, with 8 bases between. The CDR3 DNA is TGTGCCAGCAACCGAGGGGAAAAACTGTTTTTT. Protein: CASNRGEKLFF.

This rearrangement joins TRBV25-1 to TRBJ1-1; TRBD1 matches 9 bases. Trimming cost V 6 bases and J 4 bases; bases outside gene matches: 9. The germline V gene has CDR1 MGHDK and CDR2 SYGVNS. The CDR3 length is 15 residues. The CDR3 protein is CASSPDRGAGTEAFF. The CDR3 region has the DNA TGTGCCAGCAGCCCCGACAGGGGGGCGGGCACTGAAGCTTTCTTT.

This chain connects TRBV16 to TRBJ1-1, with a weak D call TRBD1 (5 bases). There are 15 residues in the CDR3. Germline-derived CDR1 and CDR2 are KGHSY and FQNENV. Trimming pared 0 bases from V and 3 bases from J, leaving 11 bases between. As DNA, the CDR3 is TGTGCCAGCAGCCAATCGTGGAGGGGAGACACTGAAGCTTTCTTT. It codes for CASSQSWRGDTEAFF.